The 19 T cell receptor beta chains listed next were all sequenced from one sample in a study of blood T cell repertoires in COVID-19. Sequenced by immunoSEQ multiplex PCR; TCRdb stores in-frame clones only, minus some. The repertoire holds roughly 240,000 clones, about 90% seen once, with 0.85% to 0.95% in the top ten. The sequenced material came from PBMCs or T cells enriched from blood (not recorded which). These TCRs come from a middle-aged man who had been exposed to COVID-19.

This clone was counted a single time. The rearrangement joins TRBV19 to TRBJ2-5; 7 bases are a match to TRBD2. The junction had 6 bases not matched to a gene; V was cut back by 1 base and J by 1 base. This CDR3 spans 16 amino acids. The V gene's germline CDR1 is LNHDA and CDR2 SQIVND (reference sequence). CDR3 DNA: TGTGCCAGTAGTATAGGGCTAGCGGTGATCCAAGAGACCCAGTACTTC. The encoded protein is CASSIGLAVIQETQYF. Full variable domain (rest looked up from reference TRBV19 and TRBJ2-5): DGGITQSPKYLFRKEGQNVTLSCEQNLNHDAMYWYRQDPGQGLRLIYYSQIVNDFQKGDIAEGYSVSREKKESFPLTVTSAQKNPTAFYLCASSIGLAVIQETQYFGPGTRLLVL.

This rearrangement joins TRBV28 to TRBJ2-1; 10 bases line up with TRBD2. CDR3 size: 17 residues. Germline CDR1 reads MDHEN; CDR2 reads SYDVKM. J gave up 8 bases and V 6 bases, and 16 bases lay outside the gene matches. CDR3 amino acids: CASRRYPSGGAQYEQFF. For the CDR3, the DNA is TGTGCCAGCAGACGATACCCAAGCGGGGGGGCCCAATATGAGCAGTTCTTC. The full variable domain, with the rest looked up from reference TRBV28 and TRBJ2-1, is DVKVTQSSRYLVKRTGEKVFLECVQDMDHENMFWYRQDPGLGLRLIYFSYDVKMKEKGDIPEGYSVSREKKERFSLILESASTNQTSMYLCASRRYPSGGAQYEQFFGPGTRLTVL.

With respect to this clone: This sample includes further DNA sequences coding for the same CDR3. The V gene is TRBV2, the J gene TRBJ1-1, with D possibly being TRBD1 (6 bases). CDR1 is SNHLY and CDR2 is FYNNEI in the germline V gene. V was clipped by 2 bases and J by 0 bases, with 7 bases between them. The length of the CDR3 is 14 residues. CDR3: CASSEQGMNTEAFF. CDR3 in DNA: TGTGCCAGCAGTGAACAGGGGATGAACACTGAAGCTTTCTTT.

V gene TRBV6-5 combines with J gene TRBJ1-2; the D gene is possibly TRBD1 (5 bases). The CDR3 is made up of 12 amino acids. Germline CDR1 is MNHEY and CDR2 is SVGAGI. The V and J ends lost 6 bases and 2 bases respectively, with 7 bases between them. The CDR3 DNA is TGTGCCAGCAGAGGGGCCAACTATGGCTACACCTTC. This gives the protein CASRGANYGYTF.

This rearrangement joins TRBV28 to TRBJ1-5, with no clear D. The CDR3 extends over 15 amino acids. Per the germline V gene, CDR1 is MDHEN and CDR2 is SYDVKM. The V gene lost 3 bases and the J gene lost 2 bases, with 11 bases spanning the gap. The CDR3 loop reads CASSFLRRGNQPQHF. For the CDR3, the DNA is TGTGCCAGCAGTTTTTTACGGCGGGGCAATCAGCCCCAGCATTTT. The whole variable domain, filled in from reference TRBV28 and TRBJ1-5, reads DVKVTQSSRYLVKRTGEKVFLECVQDMDHENMFWYRQDPGLGLRLIYFSYDVKMKEKGDIPEGYSVSREKKERFSLILESASTNQTSMYLCASSFLRRGNQPQHFGDGTRLSIL.

This clone was observed a single time. This chain uses TRBV4-1 with TRBJ2-4; D might be TRBD1 (6 bases). CDR1 and CDR2 from the germline V gene are MGHRA and YSYEKL. The CDR3 is made up of 15 amino acids. V was trimmed by 1 base and J by 4 bases, leaving 11 bases between them. In nucleotides, the CDR3 is TGCGCCAGCAGCCAAGGTCCAGGGGTGAAAAACATTCAGTACTTC. This encodes CASSQGPGVKNIQYF.

This chain connects TRBV28 to TRBJ2-5; 7 nucleotides agree with TRBD2. J was trimmed by 5 bases and V by 1 base; bases with no gene match: 1. The CDR3 is 13 residues long. Per the germline V gene, CDR1 is MDHEN and CDR2 is SYDVKM. The CDR3 coding sequence is TGTGCCAGCAGTTTATTCGGGGGGGAGACCCAGTACTTC. Protein sequence: CASSLFGGETQYF.

The V gene is TRBV27, the J gene TRBJ1-2; 9 nucleotides match TRBD1. After removal of 4 bases from V and 7 bases from J, the junction contained 13 bases not matched to a gene. Germline-derived CDR1 and CDR2 are MNHEY and SMNVEV (reference sequence). CDR3 length: 16 amino acids. The CDR3 coding sequence is TGTGCCAGCAGTTCGTCCCGGGACAGGGTGGGCCGTGGCTACACCTTC. Translating it yields CASSSSRDRVGRGYTF.

As DNA, the CDR3 is TGCGCCAGCAGCTCAAAGGGTCATACGGGAATGGTATATGAGCAGTTCTTC. It translates to CASSSKGHTGMVYEQFF. V and J are TRBV5-1 and TRBJ2-1; D possibly corresponds to TRBD2 (5 bases). The CDR3 loop spans 17 amino acids. Trimming pared 3 bases from V and 8 bases from J, leaving 24 bases between. From germline, CDR1 is SGHRS and CDR2 YFSETQ.

The rearrangement joins TRBV4-1 to TRBJ2-2, with TRBD1 identical over 8 bases. The ends lost 2 bases at V and 5 bases at J; junction bases unmatched: 4. Germline V CDR1 and CDR2: MGHRA, YSYEKL. This CDR3 comprises 15 residues. CDR3 sequence: CASSQPGQGTGELFF. As DNA, the CDR3 is TGCGCCAGCAGCCAACCCGGACAGGGTACCGGGGAGCTGTTTTTT.

About this clone itself: Other nucleotide sequences from this sample produce the same CDR3. The rearrangement joins TRBV9 to TRBJ1-2, with 9 nucleotides matching TRBD1. The CDR3 contains 14 residues. The V and J ends lost 2 bases and 5 bases, in that order; junction bases with no gene match: 4. Germline V gene sequence: CDR1 SGDLS, CDR2 YYNGEE. In DNA, the CDR3 is TGTGCCAGCAGCGTCGGGACAGGGATATATGGCTACACCTTC. This codes for CASSVGTGIYGYTF.

J is TRBJ1-2 and V is TRBV29-1; the match to TRBD1 covers 11 bases. The CDR3 is 14 residues long. Germline values: CDR1 SQVTM, CDR2 ANQGSEA. V trimming: 3 bases; J trimming: 3 bases; junction bases outside the gene matches: 3. The CDR3 DNA reads TGCAGCGTTGAGGACAGGGGGCAGGACTATGGCTACACCTTC. This translates into CSVEDRGQDYGYTF.

The chain uses TRBV28 and TRBJ1-6, with D perhaps matching TRBD1 (5 bases). The CDR3 has 12 amino acids. The V gene lost 8 bases and the J gene lost 6 bases, with 8 bases spanning the gap. Per the germline V gene, CDR1 is MDHEN and CDR2 is SYDVKM. The CDR3 loop reads CASVGGNSPLHF. Here the CDR3 DNA reads TGTGCCAGCGTGGGGGGTAATTCACCCCTCCACTTT.

V is TRBV2 and J is TRBJ1-5; weak D call: TRBD1 (6 bases). CDR1 is SNHLY, CDR2 FYNNEI, per germline. The CDR3 contains 15 residues. The germline V and J ends were trimmed by 4 bases and 0 bases, with 10 bases remaining between them. The CDR3 sequence is CASSGTVNSNQPQHF. CDR3 sequence (DNA): TGTGCCAGCAGTGGGACAGTGAATAGCAATCAGCCCCAGCATTTT.

As DNA, the CDR3 is TGTGCCAGCAGCCCCCGGACAGGGCCAAACTATGGCTACACCTTC. The encoded protein is CASSPRTGPNYGYTF. This rearrangement joins TRBV5-6 to TRBJ1-2; 8 bases are a match to TRBD1. The CDR3 is made up of 15 amino acids. Germline loops: CDR1 SGHDT, CDR2 YYEEEE. The ends lost 4 bases at V and 2 bases at J; junction bases unmatched: 7.

The chain carries TRBV11-1 and TRBJ2-1, with unresolved D. There are 13 residues in the CDR3. CDR1 SGHAT and CDR2 FQDESV come from the germline V gene (reference sequence). Between the trimmed V and J ends, which lost 3 bases and 6 bases, there was a span of 9 bases. The chain's CDR3 is CASSFASANEQFF. CDR3 in DNA: TGTGCCAGCAGCTTCGCAAGCGCCAATGAGCAGTTCTTC.

This rearrangement joins TRBV27 to TRBJ1-6; 8 positions agree with TRBD1. The trim removed 1 base at V and 11 bases at J, leaving 10 bases unmatched. Germline V lookup: CDR1 MNHEY, CDR2 SMNVEV (reference sequence). The CDR3 runs 16 residues. CDR3 nucleotides: TGTGCCAGCAGTTTATTTATAGGACAGGGTCAGGCACCCCTCCACTTT. Translating gives CASSLFIGQGQAPLHF.

The chain couples TRBV19 to TRBJ2-1, with TRBD1 matching 8 bases. Germline V gene lookup returns CDR1 LNHDA and CDR2 SQIVND (reference sequence). The V gene end was trimmed by 6 bases and the J gene end by 8 bases; junction bases not matched to a gene: 12. The CDR3 totals 15 residues. CDR3 bases: TGTGCCAGTAGCTTGAGACAGGGGAGGTATGATGAGCAGTTCTTC. This sequence encodes CASSLRQGRYDEQFF.

This clone has just a few counts. The chain joins TRBV7-9 to TRBJ1-2, with 9 bases lining up with TRBD1. After removal of 4 bases from V and 4 bases from J, the junction contained 10 bases not matched to a gene. The germline V gene encodes CDR1 SEHNR and CDR2 FQNEAQ (reference sequence). The CDR3 contains 16 residues. CDR3 sequence (DNA): TGTGCCAGCAGCTCTTGGGACAGGGACAGTGGCTATGGCTACACCTTC. Translating gives CASSSWDRDSGYGYTF.